This T cell receptor (beta chain) came from a study of vaccination effects on CD4 cells after COVID-19 (dated by TCRdb to between 2022 and 2023). About the study as a whole: Each participant got two doses of an mRNA SARS-CoV-2 vaccine, either BNT162b2 or mRNA-1273. SARS-CoV-2 spike-specific CD4+ TCR repertoires were compared before and after mRNA vaccination in COVID-19 convalescent patients and in infection-naive vaccine recipients. A total of 10 COVID-19 convalescent patients and a few SARS-CoV-2-naive healthy vaccine recipients were included in the full study. Cultures from other donors in the study were sequenced with the Oncomine TCR Beta short-read assay on an Illumina iSeq 100. Study-wide conclusions, independent of this receptor: The study was limited by a small number of convalescent patients and lacked early post-infection timepoints. In healthy vaccine recipients, vaccine-induced clones were almost all SARS-CoV-2 mono-reactive, with only 1 of 255 being cross-reactive with common cold coronaviruses. Clones induced by infection and clones induced by vaccination both contracted markedly at late timepoints after vaccination, which fits with T cell responses waning over time.

The CDR3 starts with the cysteine, ends with the phenylalanine, and has 17 residues. Only the CDR3 DNA stays, 51 bases, in frame from base 1. CDR1 and CDR2 are read off the germline V gene (reference sequence) as LNHDA and SQIVND. Unmatched junction bases come to 13, with V trimmed by 5 bases and J by 2 bases. To identify antigen-specific CD4+ T cell clonotypes by their expansion, the ViraFEST assay first stimulated PBMC with viral peptide pools and then applied TCR sequencing. After 10 days of culture, CD4+ T cells were isolated with the EasySep CD4+ T cell isolation kit. Negative nucleocapsid antibody results before and after vaccination confirmed that the healthy vaccine recipients had no prior SARS-CoV-2 infection. About 2 million PBMC per well were cultured in IMDM with roughly 5% human AB serum, 9 to 10 IU/ml IL-2 and gentamicin, plus 10 ug/ml peptides. Half of the culture medium was replaced with fresh IL-2-containing medium on days 3 and 7. Unless otherwise noted, each peptide stimulation condition was cultured in triplicate wells. Using Ficoll-Paque Plus gradient centrifugation, PBMC were separated from whole blood and then either used fresh or cryopreserved at -140C. Overlapping peptide pools spanned the spike proteins of SARS-CoV-2 and the common cold coronaviruses HCoV-NL63, HCoV-OC43 and HCoV-229E. Genomic DNA was extracted from cultured CD4+ T cells with the QIAamp micro DNA kit.

Library creation used the immunoSEQ multiplex PCR assay. DNA from the CD4+ T cells that had been cultured and isolated underwent TCR beta CDR3 sequencing. The published analysis was carried out like this. Non-productive TCR sequences were removed, reads were trimmed to the CDR3 region, and CDR3s of at least 7 amino acids were retained. The MANAFEST web app was used to pick out antigen-specific clonotypes by comparing their expansion in peptide wells with that in reference cultures. To count as positive, a clone had to show expansion at FDR<0.05 compared with the reference and with all other wells, an odds ratio above 5, and a frequency above 0.1% in two replicate wells. A clonotype was called cross-reactive if it was significantly expanded both in SARS-CoV-2 spike wells and in at least one common cold coronavirus spike condition. Using the stringdist R package, CDR3 similarity was measured by Levenshtein distance, and unrooted trees were constructed with ape in R 3.6.1. TCRdb provides this immuneACCESS table in a form limited to in-frame rearrangements. Some clones are lacking; in checked studies, under half of them reflect an unresolved V gene, and why the rest are absent is not known. The V and J calls and clone size were taken over from that table, and D and trimming were inferred from the DNA. The sample profile shows about 43,000 clones; around 77% of them were found once. The top ten clones comprise 10% to 14% of the sample.

Notes on this clone: Its cognate antigen has yet to be identified. Base qualities are not at hand, and no much larger clone is one base apart.

The material sequenced was CD4+ T cells from PBMCs cultured with SARS-CoV-2 spike peptides, taken before COVID-19 vaccination. In the paper's terms, the cell subset or site label means: SARS-CoV-2 spike overlapping peptide pool stimulation. This sequence uses TRBV19 and TRBJ2-3, with 7 bases aligning to TRBD2. The clonotype comes from a human donor who received a COVID-19 vaccine. CDR3 reads: CASSLILQAGSTDTQYF. The base sequence is TGTGCCAGTAGTCTGATCTTGCAAGCGGGGTCCACAGATACGCAGTATTTT.